This T cell receptor beta chain is from a study of T cell responses to AZD1222 COVID-19 vaccine. The study, taken as a whole, reports: White British ancestry dominated among donors, who included more females, and clonal diversity was possibly underestimated. With two AZD1222 doses given, Spike-specific TCR breadth and depth both rose.

CDR3 size: 14 residues. CDR1 and CDR2 (germline): MDHEN, SYDVKM. V shed 5 bases and J shed 4 bases, with 14 bases lying between them. The assay was immunoSEQ multiplex PCR, and TCRdb's table has in-frame clones only and misses some. The sample yields roughly 270,000 clones, almost 95% seen once. Points on this clone: Antigen specificity is unknown.

This chain uses TRBV28 with TRBJ1-2, with D possibly TRBD1 on 5 matching bases. This material consisted of peripheral blood, taken 28 days after the second AZD1222 dose. The sequence was obtained from an adult who received the AZD1222 COVID-19 vaccine. The CDR3 DNA sequence: TGTGCCAGCAGTGCCCGGGACCACTCCTATGGCTACACCTTC. Protein: CASSARDHSYGYTF.